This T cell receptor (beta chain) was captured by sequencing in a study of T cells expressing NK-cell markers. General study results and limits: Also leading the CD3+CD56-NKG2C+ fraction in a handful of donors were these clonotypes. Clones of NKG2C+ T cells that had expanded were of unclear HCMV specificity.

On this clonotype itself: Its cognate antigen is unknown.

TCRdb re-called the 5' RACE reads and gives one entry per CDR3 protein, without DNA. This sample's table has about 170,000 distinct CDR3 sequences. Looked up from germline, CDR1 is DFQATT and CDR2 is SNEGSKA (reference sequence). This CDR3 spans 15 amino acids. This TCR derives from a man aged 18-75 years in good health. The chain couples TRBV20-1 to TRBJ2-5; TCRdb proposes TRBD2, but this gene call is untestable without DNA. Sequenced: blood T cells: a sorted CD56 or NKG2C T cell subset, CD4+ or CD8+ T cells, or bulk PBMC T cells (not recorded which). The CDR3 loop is CSASYPGLWGETQYF.